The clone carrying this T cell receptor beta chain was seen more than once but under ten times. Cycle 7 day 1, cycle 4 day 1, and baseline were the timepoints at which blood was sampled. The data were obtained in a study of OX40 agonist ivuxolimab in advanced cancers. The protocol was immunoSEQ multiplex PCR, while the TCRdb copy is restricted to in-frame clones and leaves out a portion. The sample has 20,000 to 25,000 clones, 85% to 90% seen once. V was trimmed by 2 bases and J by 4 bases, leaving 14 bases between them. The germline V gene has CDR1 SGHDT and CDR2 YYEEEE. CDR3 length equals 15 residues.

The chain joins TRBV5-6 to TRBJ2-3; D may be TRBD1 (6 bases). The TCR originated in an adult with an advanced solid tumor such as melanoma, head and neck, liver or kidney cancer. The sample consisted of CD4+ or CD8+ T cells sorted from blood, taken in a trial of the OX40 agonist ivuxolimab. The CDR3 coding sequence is TGTGCCAGCAGCTTTCCGTGGGGGCTGTCAGATACGCAGTATTTT. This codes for CASSFPWGLSDTQYF. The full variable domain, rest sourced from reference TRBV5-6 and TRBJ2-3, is DAGVTQSPTHLIKTRGQQVTLRCSPKSGHDTVSWYQQALGQGPQFIFQYYEEEERQRGNFPDRFSGHQFPNYSSELNVNALLLGDSALYLCASSFPWGLSDTQYFGPGTRLTVL.